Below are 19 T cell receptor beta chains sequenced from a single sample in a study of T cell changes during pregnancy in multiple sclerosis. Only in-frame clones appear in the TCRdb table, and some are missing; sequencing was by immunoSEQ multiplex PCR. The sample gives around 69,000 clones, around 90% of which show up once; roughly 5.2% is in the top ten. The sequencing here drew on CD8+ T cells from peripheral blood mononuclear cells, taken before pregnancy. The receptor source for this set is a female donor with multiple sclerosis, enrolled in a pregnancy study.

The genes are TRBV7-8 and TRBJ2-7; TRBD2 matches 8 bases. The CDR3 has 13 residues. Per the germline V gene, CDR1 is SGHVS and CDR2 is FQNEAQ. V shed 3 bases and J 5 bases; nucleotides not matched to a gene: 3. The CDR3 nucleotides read TGTGCCAGCAGCTTGGGACTAGGCCACGAGCAGTACTTC. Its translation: CASSLGLGHEQYF.

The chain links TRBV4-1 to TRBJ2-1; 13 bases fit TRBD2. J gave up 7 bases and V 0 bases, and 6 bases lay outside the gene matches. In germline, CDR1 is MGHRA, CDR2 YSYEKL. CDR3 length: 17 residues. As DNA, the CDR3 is TGCGCCAGCAGCCAAGAAGGACTAGCGGGGGCTAGAAATGAGCAGTTCTTC. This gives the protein CASSQEGLAGARNEQFF.

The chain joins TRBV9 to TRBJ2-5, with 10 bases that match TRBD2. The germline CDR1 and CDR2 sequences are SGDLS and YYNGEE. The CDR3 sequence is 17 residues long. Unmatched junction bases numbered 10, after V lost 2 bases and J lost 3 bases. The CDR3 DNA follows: TGTGCCAGCAGCGTCCTAGCGGGGGAAGACCTAAAAGAGACCCAGTACTTC. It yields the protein CASSVLAGEDLKETQYF.

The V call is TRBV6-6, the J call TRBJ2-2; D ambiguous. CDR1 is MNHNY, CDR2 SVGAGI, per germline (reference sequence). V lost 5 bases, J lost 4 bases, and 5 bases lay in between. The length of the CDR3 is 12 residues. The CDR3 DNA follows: TGTGCCAGCAGTCACACCACCGGGGAGCTGTTTTTT. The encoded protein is CASSHTTGELFF.

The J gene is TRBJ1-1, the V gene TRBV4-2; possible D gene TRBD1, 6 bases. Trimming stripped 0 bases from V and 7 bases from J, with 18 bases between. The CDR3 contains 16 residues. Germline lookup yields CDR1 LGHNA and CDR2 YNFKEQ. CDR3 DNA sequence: TGTGCCAGCAGCCAAGATCTTGGCAGGGGAAGTATTGAAGCTTTCTTT. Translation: CASSQDLGRGSIEAFF.

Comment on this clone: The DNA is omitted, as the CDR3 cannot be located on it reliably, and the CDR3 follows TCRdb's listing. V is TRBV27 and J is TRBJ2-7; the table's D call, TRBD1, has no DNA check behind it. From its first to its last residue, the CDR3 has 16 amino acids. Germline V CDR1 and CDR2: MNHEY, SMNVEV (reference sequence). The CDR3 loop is CASSSSTGTLSYEQYF.

This chain's CDR3 is CASRNTGTGELFF. The CDR3 nucleotides are TGTGCCAGCAGAAATACAGGGACCGGGGAGCTGTTTTTT. The chain employs TRBV6-5 and TRBJ2-2, with D possibly TRBD1 on 6 matching bases. The length of the CDR3 is 13 residues. Trimming removed 6 bases from V and 5 bases from J, with 10 bases in between. CDR1 and CDR2 (germline): MNHEY, SVGAGI.

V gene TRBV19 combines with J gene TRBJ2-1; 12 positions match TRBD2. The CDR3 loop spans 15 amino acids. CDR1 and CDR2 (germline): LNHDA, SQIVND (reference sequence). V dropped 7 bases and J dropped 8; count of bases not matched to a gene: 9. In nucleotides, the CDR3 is TGTGCCAGTAAAACTAGCGGGGGGAGCGGGGATGAGCAGTTCTTC. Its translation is CASKTSGGSGDEQFF.

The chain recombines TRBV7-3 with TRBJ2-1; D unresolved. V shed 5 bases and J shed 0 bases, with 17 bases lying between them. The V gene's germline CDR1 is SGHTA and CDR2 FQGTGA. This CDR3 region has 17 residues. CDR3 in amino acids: CASSPALELSSYNEQFF. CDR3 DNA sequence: TGTGCCAGCAGCCCCGCATTAGAGCTTAGCTCCTACAATGAGCAGTTCTTC.

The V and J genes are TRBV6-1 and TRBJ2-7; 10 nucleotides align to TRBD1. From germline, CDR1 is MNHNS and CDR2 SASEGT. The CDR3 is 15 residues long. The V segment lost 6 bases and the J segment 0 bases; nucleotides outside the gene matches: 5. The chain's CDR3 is CASREGQGSSYEQYF. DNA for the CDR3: TGTGCCAGCAGGGAGGGACAGGGGAGCTCCTACGAGCAGTACTTC.

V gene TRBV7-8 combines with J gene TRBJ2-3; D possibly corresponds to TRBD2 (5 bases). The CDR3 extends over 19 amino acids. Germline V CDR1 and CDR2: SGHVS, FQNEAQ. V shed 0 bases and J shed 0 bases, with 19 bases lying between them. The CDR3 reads CASSLASFPRASSTDTQYF. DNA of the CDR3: TGTGCCAGCAGCTTAGCTTCCTTCCCGCGGGCTAGTAGCACAGATACGCAGTATTTT.

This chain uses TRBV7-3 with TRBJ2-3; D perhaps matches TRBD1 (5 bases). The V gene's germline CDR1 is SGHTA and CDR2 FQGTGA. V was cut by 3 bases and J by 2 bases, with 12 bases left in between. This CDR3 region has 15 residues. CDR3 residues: CASSLVGVHTDTQYF. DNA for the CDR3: TGTGCCAGCAGCTTGGTAGGGGTCCACACAGATACGCAGTATTTT.

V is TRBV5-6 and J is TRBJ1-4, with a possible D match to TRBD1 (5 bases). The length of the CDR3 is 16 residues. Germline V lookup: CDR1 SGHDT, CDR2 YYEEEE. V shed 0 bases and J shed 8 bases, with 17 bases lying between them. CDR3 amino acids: CASSLAPTRQREKLFF. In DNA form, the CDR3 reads TGTGCCAGCAGCTTGGCCCCTACCCGACAGAGGGAAAAACTGTTTTTT.

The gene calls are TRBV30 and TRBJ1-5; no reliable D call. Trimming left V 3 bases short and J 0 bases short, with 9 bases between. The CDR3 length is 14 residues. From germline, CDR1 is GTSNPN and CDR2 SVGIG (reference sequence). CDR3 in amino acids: CAWSREVSNQPQHF. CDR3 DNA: TGTGCCTGGAGCCGGGAGGTTAGCAATCAGCCCCAGCATTTT.

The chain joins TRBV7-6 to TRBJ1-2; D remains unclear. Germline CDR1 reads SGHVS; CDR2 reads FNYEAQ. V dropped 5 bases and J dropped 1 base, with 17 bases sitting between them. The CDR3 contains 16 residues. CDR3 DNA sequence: TGTGCCAGCAGCCTTGATCCGGTTGTCAATAACTATGGCTACACCTTC. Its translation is CASSLDPVVNNYGYTF.

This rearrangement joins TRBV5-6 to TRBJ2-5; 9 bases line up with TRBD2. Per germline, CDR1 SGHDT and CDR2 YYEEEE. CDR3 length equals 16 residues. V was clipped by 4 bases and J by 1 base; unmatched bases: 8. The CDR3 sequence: CASSDDASGAQETQYF. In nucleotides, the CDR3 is TGTGCCAGCAGCGATGATGCTAGCGGGGCCCAAGAGACCCAGTACTTC. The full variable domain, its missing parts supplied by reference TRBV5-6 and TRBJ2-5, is DAGVTQSPTHLIKTRGQQVTLRCSPKSGHDTVSWYQQALGQGPQFIFQYYEEEERQRGNFPDRFSGHQFPNYSSELNVNALLLGDSALYLCASSDDASGAQETQYFGPGTRLLVL.

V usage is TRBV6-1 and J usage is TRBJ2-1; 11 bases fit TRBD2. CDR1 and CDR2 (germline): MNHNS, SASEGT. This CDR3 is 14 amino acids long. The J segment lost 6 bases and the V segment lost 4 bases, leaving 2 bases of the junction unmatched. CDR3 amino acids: CASSVTSGANEQFF. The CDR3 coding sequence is TGTGCCAGCAGTGTGACTAGCGGGGCCAATGAGCAGTTCTTC.

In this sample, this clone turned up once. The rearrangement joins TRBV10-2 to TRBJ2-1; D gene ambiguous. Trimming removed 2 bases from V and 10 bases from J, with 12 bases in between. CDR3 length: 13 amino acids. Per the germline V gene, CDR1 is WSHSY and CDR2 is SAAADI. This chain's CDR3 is CASSEVRMNEQFF. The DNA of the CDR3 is TGCGCCAGCAGTGAGGTTAGAATGAACGAGCAGTTCTTC.

CDR3 sequence: CASSQWDRGPPETQYF. CDR3 nucleotide sequence: TGTGCCAGCAGTCAATGGGACAGGGGGCCCCCAGAGACCCAGTACTTC. The chain uses TRBV27 and TRBJ2-5; 12 bases fit TRBD1. CDR1 and CDR2 from the germline V gene are MNHEY and SMNVEV (reference sequence). The trim removed 5 bases at V and 4 bases at J, leaving 8 bases unmatched. The CDR3 contains 16 residues.